A single sample is the source of the 24 T cell receptor beta chains below, sequenced in a study of long-term antiretroviral therapy in people with HIV. Running of the v3.0 immunoSEQ assay took place at survey level. Clones were read by immunoSEQ multiplex PCR, and TCRdb kept only the in-frame ones, dropping some. The sample has roughly 19,000 clones; approximately 90% are singletons. Sequenced material: unsorted PBMCs, taken 2.1 years after starting antiretroviral therapy. The receptors originated from a young man with HIV.

A single count supports this clone. The chain employs TRBV19 and TRBJ1-1; 8 nucleotides match TRBD1. This CDR3 is 16 amino acids long. The V segment lost 6 bases and the J segment 2 bases; nucleotides outside the gene matches: 11. Germline CDR1 and CDR2: LNHDA and SQIVND (reference sequence). The CDR3 protein is CASRHLRQGINTEAFF. For the CDR3, the DNA is TGTGCCAGTAGACATCTTCGACAGGGGATTAACACTGAAGCTTTCTTT.

The V gene is TRBV12-5, the J gene TRBJ2-1, with 16 positions matching TRBD2. Trimming at V came to 0 bases and at J to 16 bases, leaving 6 bases not matched to a gene. The CDR3 is made up of 15 amino acids. Per germline, CDR1 LGHNT and CDR2 FRNRAP. CDR3 sequence reads: CASGLVQGLAGGFFF. CDR3 nucleotides: TGTGCTAGTGGTTTGGTACAGGGACTAGCGGGGGGGTTTTTCTTC.

The V call is TRBV7-2, the J call TRBJ1-2; D is undetermined. The CDR3 runs to 14 residues. V shed 5 bases and J shed 6 bases, with 16 bases lying between them. CDR1 is SGHTA and CDR2 is FQGNSA in the germline V gene. CDR3 sequence: CASSAEILHHGYTF. In DNA, the CDR3 is TGTGCCAGCAGCGCGGAAATCCTACATCATGGCTACACCTTC. The full variable domain, rest sourced from reference TRBV7-2 and TRBJ1-2, is GAGVSQSPSNKVTEKGKDVELRCDPISGHTALYWYRQSLGQGLEFLIYFQGNSAPDKSGLPSDRFSAERTGGSVSTLTIQRTQQEDSAVYLCASSAEILHHGYTFGSGTRLTVV.

This sequence joins TRBV4-3 and TRBJ1-1; no reliable D call. V lost 0 bases, J lost 5 bases, and 7 bases lay in between. The CDR3 spans 13 residues. CDR1 LGHNA and CDR2 YSLEER come from the germline V gene. In DNA, the CDR3 is TGCGCCAGCAGCCAAGATAGGAGAACTGAAGCTTTCTTT. As protein: CASSQDRRTEAFF.

This sequence joins TRBV19 and TRBJ2-7; D ambiguous. The CDR3 length is 13 residues. Germline V gives CDR1 LNHDA, CDR2 SQIVND (reference sequence). V was pared by 5 bases and J by 3 bases, with 11 bases between. The CDR3 loop is CASSDHGVYEQYF. Written as DNA, the CDR3 is TGTGCCAGTAGTGACCATGGTGTCTACGAGCAGTACTTC.

This sequence joins TRBV7-3 and TRBJ2-3; D is uncertain. The V gene lost 2 bases and the J gene lost 6 bases, with 9 bases spanning the gap. The CDR3 length is 13 residues. Germline lookup yields CDR1 SGHTA and CDR2 FQGTGA. This chain's CDR3 is CASSLDFEDTQYF. The CDR3 nucleotides are TGTGCCAGCAGCTTAGATTTCGAGGATACGCAGTATTTT.

This chain joins TRBV20-1 and TRBJ1-1; no clear D gene. Trimming removed 6 bases at V and 1 base at J, with 6 bases between. CDR3 length equals 11 residues. Per the germline V gene, CDR1 is DFQATT and CDR2 is SNEGSKA (reference sequence). The CDR3 sequence: CSALENTEAFF. CDR3 sequence (DNA): TGCAGTGCCCTGGAGAACACTGAAGCTTTCTTT.

This chain connects TRBV25-1 to TRBJ1-2, with D hard to call. CDR3 length: 17 amino acids. The germline CDR1 and CDR2 sequences are MGHDK and SYGVNS. The V end was cut by 0 bases, the J end by 0 bases, with 14 bases between. The CDR3 loop is CASSEYIPDRANYGYTF. The DNA for the CDR3 is TGTGCCAGCAGTGAATATATTCCGGATCGAGCTAACTATGGCTACACCTTC.

The rearrangement joins TRBV2 to TRBJ2-1, with D tentatively TRBD1 (6 bases). The CDR3 length is 14 residues. The V end was cut by 3 bases, the J end by 6 bases, with 12 bases between. The germline gives CDR1 SNHLY, CDR2 FYNNEI. CDR3 nucleotide sequence: TGTGCCAGCAGTGATACAGGGTCCCTCAATGAGCAGTTCTTC. Protein: CASSDTGSLNEQFF.

The chain carries TRBV15 and TRBJ1-1; 7 positions agree with TRBD1. V shed 8 bases and J 5 bases; nucleotides not matched to a gene: 17. The germline gives CDR1 LNHNV, CDR2 YYDKDF (reference sequence). The CDR3 runs 16 residues. The CDR3 DNA sequence: TGTGCCACCTCCTCAGGGGGATCTCATTTTTGGACTGAAGCTTTCTTT. Amino acids: CATSSGGSHFWTEAFF.

The chain uses TRBV7-2 and TRBJ2-1; D not certain. V was shortened by 1 base and J by 2 bases, with 15 bases between the two germline ends. Germline-derived CDR1 and CDR2 are SGHTA and FQGNSA. The CDR3 is made up of 17 amino acids. CDR3 in DNA: TGTGCCAGCAGCTTAGTTCCCGCTAGGTTCGCCTACAATGAGCAGTTCTTC. Amino acids: CASSLVPARFAYNEQFF.

V gene TRBV5-1 combines with J gene TRBJ2-4; TRBD1 aligns across 7 bases. The CDR3 runs 13 residues. Germline CDR1 is SGHRS and CDR2 is YFSETQ. J was trimmed by 16 bases and V by 4 bases; bases with no gene match: 14. The CDR3 sequence is CASSTSPGGQRYF. CDR3 DNA sequence: TGCGCCAGCAGCACTTCCCCAGGGGGACAGCGATACTTC.

The chain is built from TRBV9 and TRBJ2-7; no reliable D call. CDR1 and CDR2 from the germline V gene are SGDLS and YYNGEE. This CDR3 is 13 amino acids long. V lost 0 bases, J lost 5 bases, and 9 bases lay in between. CDR3 sequence reads: CASSVGGPNEQYF. Written as DNA, the CDR3 is TGTGCCAGCAGCGTAGGGGGTCCGAACGAGCAGTACTTC.

The J gene is TRBJ1-1, the V gene TRBV13; the D gene is possibly TRBD1 (5 bases). The ends were cut back, 5 bases at V and 5 bases at J, with 18 bases in the middle. The CDR3 totals 15 residues. In germline, CDR1 is PRHDT, CDR2 FYEKMQ (reference sequence). CDR3 sequence reads: CASSLSTGGETEAFF. For the CDR3, the DNA is TGTGCCAGCAGCCTATCGACGGGGGGAGAGACTGAAGCTTTCTTT. The variable domain in full, with the rest retrieved from reference TRBV13 and TRBJ1-1, is AAGVIQSPRHLIKEKRETATLKCYPIPRHDTVYWYQQGPGQDPQFLISFYEKMQSDKGSIPDRFSAQQFSDYHSELNMSSLELGDSALYFCASSLSTGGETEAFFGQGTRLTVV.

This chain connects TRBV7-9 to TRBJ1-2, with D hard to call. The germline CDR1 and CDR2 sequences are SEHNR and FQNEAQ (reference sequence). The CDR3 length is 15 residues. Trimming shortened V by 3 bases and J by 5 bases, and 16 bases separated the two germline ends. CDR3 protein: CASSFNTELTYGYTF. The CDR3 DNA reads TGTGCCAGCAGCTTTAATACAGAGCTTACTTATGGCTACACCTTC.

V usage is TRBV9 and J usage is TRBJ1-1; D unclear. The V end was cut by 0 bases, the J end by 5 bases, with 8 bases between. Germline V gene data show CDR1 as SGDLS and CDR2 as YYNGEE. The CDR3 has 13 amino acids. The DNA of the CDR3 is TGTGCCAGCAGCGTAGGCGGGGAAACTGAAGCTTTCTTT. Translating gives CASSVGGETEAFF. The whole variable domain, remainder taken from reference TRBV9 and TRBJ1-1, is DSGVTQTPKHLITATGQRVTLRCSPRSGDLSVYWYQQSLDQGLQFLIQYYNGEERAKGNILERFSAQQFPDLHSELNLSSLELGDSALYFCASSVGGETEAFFGQGTRLTVV.

The gene calls are TRBV4-2 and TRBJ2-7; 7 bases are a match to TRBD1. Trimming at V came to 0 bases and at J to 4 bases, leaving 3 bases not matched to a gene. The CDR3 has 14 residues. The germline CDR1 and CDR2 sequences are LGHNA and YNFKEQ. The DNA for the CDR3 is TGTGCCAGCAGCCAAGATGACAGGGATTACGAGCAGTACTTC. The encoded protein is CASSQDDRDYEQYF.

The chain couples TRBV19 to TRBJ2-1; possible D gene TRBD2, 6 bases. Germline V lookup: CDR1 LNHDA, CDR2 SQIVND (reference sequence). The CDR3 has 11 amino acids. V lost 7 bases and J 10 bases, leaving 11 bases between the germline ends. CDR3 in amino acids: CASTRGREQFF. Written as DNA, the CDR3 is TGTGCCAGTACGCGGGGAAGGGAGCAGTTCTTC.

This sequence joins TRBV28 and TRBJ2-7; D is perhaps TRBD1 or TRBD2 (5 bases each). Germline-derived CDR1 and CDR2 are MDHEN and SYDVKM. The CDR3 is 15 residues long. V dropped 6 bases and J dropped 2 bases, with 17 bases sitting between them. The chain's CDR3 is CASRSTGAPPYEQYF. The CDR3 coding sequence is TGTGCCAGCAGGTCGACCGGGGCTCCCCCCTACGAGCAGTACTTC.

The chain has TRBV6-1 and TRBJ1-4; tentatively, D is TRBD1 (5 bases). CDR3 length: 16 amino acids. V lost 2 bases and J lost 5, with 15 bases in between. Germline-derived CDR1 and CDR2 are MNHNS and SASEGT. This CDR3 reads CASSESLGDLNEKLFF. The CDR3 coding sequence is TGTGCCAGCAGTGAAAGCCTGGGGGACCTAAATGAAAAACTGTTTTTT.

The V call is TRBV4-2, the J call TRBJ1-2, with D perhaps TRBD1 (5 bases). V was shortened by 4 bases and J by 7 bases, with 22 bases between the two germline ends. Germline V gene sequence: CDR1 LGHNA, CDR2 YNFKEQ. The CDR3 loop spans 16 amino acids. DNA for the CDR3: TGTGCCAGCAGCCCTGGGCAAGGAGTGATAAGGGGTGGCTACACCTTC. Protein: CASSPGQGVIRGGYTF.

The CDR3 protein is CASSATHWEKLFF. CDR3 coding DNA: TGTGCCAGCAGTGCTACTCATTGGGAAAAACTGTTTTTT. This chain links TRBV6-1 with TRBJ1-4; D not certain. This CDR3 is 13 amino acids long. Trimming pared 4 bases from V and 8 bases from J, leaving 11 bases between. The germline CDR1 and CDR2 sequences are MNHNS and SASEGT.

This chain links TRBV6-5 with TRBJ2-1; 10 bases map to TRBD2. The J segment lost 4 bases and the V segment lost 5 bases, leaving 5 bases of the junction unmatched. Germline CDR1 and CDR2: MNHEY and SVGAGI. CDR3 length: 15 amino acids. CDR3 sequence reads: CASSTRTSGYNEQFF. Written as DNA, the CDR3 is TGTGCCAGCAGTACCAGGACTAGCGGATACAATGAGCAGTTCTTC.

The chain is built from TRBV9 and TRBJ2-3; 7 bases map to TRBD2. J gave up 0 bases and V 3 bases, and 10 bases lay outside the gene matches. The germline gives CDR1 SGDLS, CDR2 YYNGEE. There are 17 residues in the CDR3. CDR3 protein: CASSAFSLSGSTDTQYF. CDR3 in DNA: TGTGCCAGCAGCGCGTTCTCCCTTAGCGGGAGCACAGATACGCAGTATTTT.